This entry features one T cell receptor beta chain sequence. What it binds is not known. The data originate from a study of T cell responses to AZD1222 COVID-19 vaccine. Sequencing was performed with immunoSEQ multiplex PCR; in TCRdb, only in-frame clones are kept and a portion is missing. The repertoire consists of about 120,000 clones, with about 94% occurring once and the leading ten covering 2.9%. Broader study findings: Clonal diversity was possibly underestimated, and white British individuals and females predominated among donors. Unmutated regions of variants are reportedly targeted by nearly half of spike-specific TCRs. Baseline antibody screening turned up just a handful of seropositive AZD1222 recipients.

CDR3 length: 11 amino acids. Trimming cost V 8 bases and J 4 bases, with 6 bases left between them. Germline V lookup: CDR1 MNHEY, CDR2 SVGAGI. The starting material was peripheral blood, obtained 28 days after the second AZD1222 dose. This rearrangement joins TRBV6-5 to TRBJ2-1; no definite D call. The sequence came from an adult who received the AZD1222 COVID-19 vaccine. In DNA, the CDR3 is TGTGCCAGCGGAAGATACAATGAGCAGTTCTTC. It yields the protein CASGRYNEQFF.